This TCR beta chain stems from a study of CD8 T cells in Susac syndrome. Reverse transcription used about 0.45 to 1 ug RNA and random hexamers. MiXCR, run by TCRdb on the immunoSEQ multiplex PCR reads, gives a single entry per CDR3 protein. Among about 170,000 distinct CDR3 sequences listed, 90% to 95% were seen once. The count of this clonotype is one. High-throughput TCR beta sequencing covered peripheral CD8+ and CD4+ T cells. Germline V gene data show CDR1 as SGHRS and CDR2 as YFSETQ. V dropped 5 bases and J dropped 3 bases, with 15 bases sitting between them. The CDR3 consists of 14 residues. The chain combines TRBV5-1 with TRBJ2-7; TRBD1 is a possible D gene (5 bases). This clonotype was sampled from a human donor with multiple sclerosis. The source material was CD4+ T cells from PBMCs. The CDR3 loop reads CASRTGPSGYEQYF. Here the CDR3 DNA reads TGCGCCAGCAGAACAGGTCCCTCGGGCTACGAGCAGTACTTC.